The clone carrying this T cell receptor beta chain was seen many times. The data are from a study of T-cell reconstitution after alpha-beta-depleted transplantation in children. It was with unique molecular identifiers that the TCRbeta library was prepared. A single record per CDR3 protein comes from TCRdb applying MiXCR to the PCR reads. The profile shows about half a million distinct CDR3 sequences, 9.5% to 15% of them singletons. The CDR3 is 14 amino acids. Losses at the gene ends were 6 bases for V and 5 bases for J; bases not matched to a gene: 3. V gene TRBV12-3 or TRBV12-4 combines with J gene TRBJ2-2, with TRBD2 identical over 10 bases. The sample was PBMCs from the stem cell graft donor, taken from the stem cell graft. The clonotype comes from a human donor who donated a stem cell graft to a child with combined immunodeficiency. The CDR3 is CASSLTSGTGELFF. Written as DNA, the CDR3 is TGTGCCAGCAGCCTGACTAGCGGGACCGGGGAGCTGTTTTTT.